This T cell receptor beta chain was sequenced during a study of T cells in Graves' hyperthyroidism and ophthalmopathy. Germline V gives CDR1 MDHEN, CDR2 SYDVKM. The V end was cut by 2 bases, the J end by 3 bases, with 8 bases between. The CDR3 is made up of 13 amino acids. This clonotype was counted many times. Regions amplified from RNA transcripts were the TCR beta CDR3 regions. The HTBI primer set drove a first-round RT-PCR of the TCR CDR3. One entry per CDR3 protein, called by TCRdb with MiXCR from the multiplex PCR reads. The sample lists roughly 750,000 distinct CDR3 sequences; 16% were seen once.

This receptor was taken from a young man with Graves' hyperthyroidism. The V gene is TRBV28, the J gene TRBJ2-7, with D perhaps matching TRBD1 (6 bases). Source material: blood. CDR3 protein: CASSLTGNYEQYF. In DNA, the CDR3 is TGTGCCAGCAGTTTAACAGGGAACTACGAGCAGTACTTC.